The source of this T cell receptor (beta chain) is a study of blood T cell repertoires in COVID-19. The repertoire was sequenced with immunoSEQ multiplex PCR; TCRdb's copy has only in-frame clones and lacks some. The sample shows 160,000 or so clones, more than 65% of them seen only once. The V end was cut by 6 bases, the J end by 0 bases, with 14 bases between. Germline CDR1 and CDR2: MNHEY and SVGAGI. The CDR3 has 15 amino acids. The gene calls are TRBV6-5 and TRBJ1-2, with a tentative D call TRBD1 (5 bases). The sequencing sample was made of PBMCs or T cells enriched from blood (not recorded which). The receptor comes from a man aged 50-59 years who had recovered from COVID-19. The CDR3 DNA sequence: TGTGCCAGCAGAACTAGGGGACTGACTAACTATGGCTACACCTTC. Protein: CASRTRGLTNYGYTF.